Listed below are T cell receptor beta chains from one sample, sequenced in a study of control samples from healthy donors and cancer patients. Profiling relied on immunoSEQ multiplex PCR, and the TCRdb table lists in-frame clones only, not all of them. The sample has over 100,000 clones, more than 90% seen once. The source material was blood. These receptors came from a man aged 18-30 years in good health. The CDR3 runs from the conserved cysteine through the conserved F or W. A D gene is named only where the DNA matches it firmly. Rows may omit the clone size; those that give it use once, few, many or a size class.

j_call: TRBJ2-2; v_call: TRBV9; clone_size: NA; d_call: NA; cdr3_aa: CASSDNRVSLTNTGELFF; cdr3_nt: TGTGCCAGCAGCGACAACAGGGTCTCTCTTACTAACACCGGGGAGCTGTTTTTT
j_call: TRBJ1-6; v_call: TRBV6-5; clone_size: NA; d_call: NA; cdr3_aa: CASSRGWSSPLHF; cdr3_nt: TGTGCCAGCAGCCGGGGTTGGAGTTCACCCCTCCACTTT
j_call: TRBJ2-7; v_call: TRBV18; clone_size: once; d_call: NA; cdr3_aa: CASSPLQGGYEQYF; cdr3_nt: TGTGCCAGCTCACCACTCCAGGGTGGGTACGAGCAGTACTTC
j_call: TRBJ1-1; v_call: TRBV2; clone_size: NA; d_call: NA; cdr3_aa: CASRREMNTEAFF; cdr3_nt: TGTGCCAGCAGGCGGGAGATGAACACTGAAGCTTTCTTT
j_call: TRBJ1-1; v_call: TRBV7-9; clone_size: NA; d_call: NA; cdr3_aa: CASSGGRGTEAFF; cdr3_nt: TGTGCCAGCAGTGGGGGCAGGGGCACTGAAGCTTTCTTT
j_call: TRBJ1-2; v_call: TRBV19; clone_size: NA; d_call: NA; cdr3_aa: CASSIGRGSNYGYTF; cdr3_nt: TGTGCCAGTAGTATTGGAAGGGGCTCTAACTATGGCTACACCTTC
j_call: TRBJ1-2; v_call: TRBV10-3; clone_size: NA; d_call: NA; cdr3_aa: CAISETFYTF; cdr3_nt: TGTGCCATCAGTGAGACATTCTACACCTTC
j_call: TRBJ1-6; v_call: TRBV18; clone_size: NA; d_call: TRBD1; cdr3_aa: CASSLTGGNSPLHF; cdr3_nt: TGTGCCAGCTCACTGACAGGGGGAAATTCACCCCTCCACTTT
j_call: TRBJ2-3; v_call: TRBV5-1; clone_size: NA; d_call: NA; cdr3_aa: CASSLAGTDTQYF; cdr3_nt: TGCGCCAGCAGCTTGGCAGGAACAGATACGCAGTATTTT
j_call: TRBJ2-1; v_call: TRBV6-5; clone_size: NA; d_call: TRBD2; cdr3_aa: CATSLAGGLNEQFF; cdr3_nt: TGTGCCACCTCACTAGCGGGGGGCCTGAATGAGCAGTTCTTC
j_call: TRBJ1-5; v_call: TRBV19; clone_size: NA; d_call: TRBD1; cdr3_aa: CASSNGSGGGKLNQPQHF; cdr3_nt: TGTGCCAGTAGTAACGGCTCAGGGGGCGGGAAACTAAATCAGCCCCAGCATTTT
j_call: TRBJ1-1; v_call: TRBV10-3; clone_size: NA; d_call: TRBD1; cdr3_aa: CAINRQGKSEAFF; cdr3_nt: TGTGCCATCAACCGACAGGGAAAGAGTGAAGCTTTCTTT
j_call: TRBJ1-2; v_call: TRBV9; clone_size: NA; d_call: NA; cdr3_aa: CASSDGGGYTF; cdr3_nt: TGTGCCAGCAGCGATGGAGGGGGCTACACCTTC
j_call: TRBJ2-5; v_call: TRBV3-1/TRBV3-2; clone_size: NA; d_call: NA; cdr3_aa: CASSQDRGGEETQYF; cdr3_nt: TGTGCCAGCAGCCAAGACCGTGGAGGGGAAGAGACCCAGTACTTC
j_call: TRBJ1-1; v_call: TRBV2; clone_size: NA; d_call: NA; cdr3_aa: CASSFNQGTEAFF; cdr3_nt: TGTGCCAGCAGTTTTAATCAGGGTACTGAAGCTTTCTTT
j_call: TRBJ1-1; v_call: TRBV5-1; clone_size: NA; d_call: TRBD1; cdr3_aa: CASSIGTGTMNTEAFF; cdr3_nt: TGCGCCAGCAGCATAGGGACAGGGACGATGAACACTGAAGCTTTCTTT
j_call: TRBJ2-7; v_call: TRBV11-2; clone_size: NA; d_call: NA; cdr3_aa: CASSLFASYERYF; cdr3_nt: TGTGCCAGCAGCTTATTTGCGTCCTACGAGCGGTACTTC